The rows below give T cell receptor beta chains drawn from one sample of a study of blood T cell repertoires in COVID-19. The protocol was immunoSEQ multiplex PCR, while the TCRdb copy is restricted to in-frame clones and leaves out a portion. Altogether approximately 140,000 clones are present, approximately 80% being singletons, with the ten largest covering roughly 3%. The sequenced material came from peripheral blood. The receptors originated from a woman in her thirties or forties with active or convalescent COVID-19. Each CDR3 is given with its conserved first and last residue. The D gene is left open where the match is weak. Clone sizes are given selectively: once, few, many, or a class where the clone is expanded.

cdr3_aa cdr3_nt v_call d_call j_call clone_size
CASSLTSGSSYTDTQYF TGCGCCAGCAGCCTGACTAGCGGGAGCTCCTACACAGATACGCAGTATTTT TRBV5-1 TRBD2 TRBJ2-3 .
CASSFPRGRTTEAFF TGTGCCAGCAGCTTCCCCAGGGGGCGGACCACTGAAGCTTTCTTT TRBV5-6 TRBD1 TRBJ1-1 .
CASSPGTSWDKAKNIQYF TGTGCCAGCAGCCCCGGGACTAGCTGGGATAAGGCCAAAAACATTCAGTACTTC TRBV5-4 TRBD2 TRBJ2-4 once
CASSRRQATPDTIYF TGCGCCAGCAGCAGGAGGCAGGCGACCCCAGACACCATATATTTT TRBV5-1 . TRBJ1-3 .
CASSLGLQNEKLFF TGTGCCAGCAGCTTGGGACTTCAAAATGAAAAACTGTTTTTT TRBV7-9 . TRBJ1-4 .
CASSINERTEAFF TGTGCCAGTAGTATCAACGAGAGGACTGAAGCTTTCTTT TRBV19 . TRBJ1-1 .
CASNVNRDWNTEAFF TGTGCCAGCAACGTCAACAGGGATTGGAACACTGAAGCTTTCTTT TRBV28 . TRBJ1-1 .
CASSVIRFANTEAFF TGTGCCAGCAGCGTTATTCGGTTCGCGAACACTGAAGCTTTCTTT TRBV11-2 . TRBJ1-1 .
CATRQNHPNYGYTF TGTGCCACCAGACAGAATCATCCTAACTATGGCTACACCTTC TRBV28 . TRBJ1-2 .
CASSPGGLGSFEQFF TGTGCCAGCAGCCCAGGGGGACTGGGTTCGTTTGAGCAGTTCTTC TRBV7-9 . TRBJ2-1 .
CASSLVGGYEQYF TGTGCCAGCAGTCTGGTGGGGGGCTACGAGCAGTACTTC TRBV27 . TRBJ2-7 once
CASRYMGQGETQYF TGTGCCAGCAGATACATGGGACAGGGAGAGACCCAGTACTTC TRBV5-8 TRBD1 TRBJ2-5 .
CASSLAGTGAEVEHF TGTGCCAGCAGCTTAGCTGGGACAGGGGCTGAGGTGGAGCATTTT TRBV7-2 TRBD1 TRBJ1-5 .
CASSGSLVSPYNEQFF TGTGCCAGCAGTGGCTCTCTAGTGTCGCCCTACAATGAGCAGTTCTTC TRBV2 . TRBJ2-1 .
CASSYRGLDTQYF TGTGCCAGCAGTTACAGGGGGCTAGATACGCAGTATTTT TRBV28 TRBD1 TRBJ2-3 .
CASSFFSQGARSTDTQYF TGTGCCAGCAGCTTCTTCTCCCAGGGGGCGCGATCCACAGATACGCAGTATTTT TRBV7-2 TRBD1 TRBJ2-3 .
CASTFAGLAGGMAYEQYF TGTGCCAGCACCTTCGCCGGACTAGCGGGGGGGATGGCCTACGAGCAGTACTTC TRBV28 TRBD2 TRBJ2-7 .
CASSGTSTSGRLGSTGELFF TGTGCCAGCAGCGGGACATCAACTAGCGGGAGGCTGGGGAGCACCGGGGAGCTGTTTTTT TRBV9 TRBD2 TRBJ2-2 .
CASSPTPDRLNGYTF TGTGCCAGCAGCCCAACCCCGGACAGGTTAAATGGCTACACCTTC TRBV7-2 TRBD1 TRBJ1-2 .
CASSQDTAYGYTF TGTGCCAGCAGCCAAGATACAGCCTATGGCTACACCTTC TRBV14 . TRBJ1-2 .
CASMDGSPYQPQHF TGTGCCAGTATGGATGGGAGCCCCTATCAGCCCCAGCATTTT TRBV19 . TRBJ1-5 .
CASSQDVLAGAPSYEQYF TGTGCCAGCAGCCAAGACGTACTAGCGGGGGCTCCCTCCTACGAGCAGTACTTC TRBV3-1/TRBV3-2 TRBD2 TRBJ2-7 .
CASSLQGGGTEAFF TGCGCCAGCAGTTTACAGGGTGGAGGCACTGAAGCTTTCTTT TRBV10-2 . TRBJ1-1 .
CASSLPGGYGYTF TGTGCCAGCAGTTTACCGGGGGGATATGGCTACACCTTC TRBV28 . TRBJ1-2 .
CASSESAQGARNSPLHF TGCGCCAGCAGTGAGTCGGCCCAAGGGGCGCGTAATTCACCCCTCCACTTT TRBV10-2 . TRBJ1-6 .
CASRSSTGAVTGELFF TGTGCCAGCCGCTCCTCGACAGGGGCCGTAACCGGGGAGCTGTTTTTT TRBV9 TRBD1 TRBJ2-2 medium-sized
CASSSGLAASTDTQYF TGTGCCAGCAGTTCGGGACTAGCGGCCAGCACAGATACGCAGTATTTT TRBV27 TRBD2 TRBJ2-3 .
CASSLWPGREAFF TGTGCCAGCAGTTTATGGCCAGGGCGTGAAGCTTTCTTT TRBV27 . TRBJ1-1 .
CASSPFTGSSTDTQYF TGTGCCAGCAGCCCCTTCACAGGCTCCTCCACAGATACGCAGTATTTT TRBV5-8 . TRBJ2-3 .
CASSAQLWGGTGELFF TGTGCCAGCAGCGCCCAACTCTGGGGGGGCACCGGGGAGCTGTTTTTT TRBV9 TRBD2 TRBJ2-2 .